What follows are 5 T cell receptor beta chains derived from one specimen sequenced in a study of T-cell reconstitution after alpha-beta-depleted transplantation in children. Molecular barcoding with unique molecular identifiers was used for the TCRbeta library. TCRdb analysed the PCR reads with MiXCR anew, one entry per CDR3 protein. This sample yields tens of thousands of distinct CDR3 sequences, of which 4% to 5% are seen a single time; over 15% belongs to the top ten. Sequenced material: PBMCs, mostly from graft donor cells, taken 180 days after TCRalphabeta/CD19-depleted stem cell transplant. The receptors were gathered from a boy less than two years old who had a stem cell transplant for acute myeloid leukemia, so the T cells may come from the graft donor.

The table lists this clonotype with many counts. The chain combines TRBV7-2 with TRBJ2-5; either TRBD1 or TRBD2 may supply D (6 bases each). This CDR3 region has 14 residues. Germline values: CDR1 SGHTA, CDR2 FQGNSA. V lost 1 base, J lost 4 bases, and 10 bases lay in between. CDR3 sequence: CASSLVPGAETQYF. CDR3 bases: TGTGCCAGCAGCTTAGTTCCGGGGGCAGAGACCCAGTACTTC.

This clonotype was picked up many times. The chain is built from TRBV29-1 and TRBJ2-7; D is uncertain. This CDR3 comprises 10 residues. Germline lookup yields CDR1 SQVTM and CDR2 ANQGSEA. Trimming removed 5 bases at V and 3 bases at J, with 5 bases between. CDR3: CSVFYYEQYF. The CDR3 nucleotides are TGCAGCGTTTTTTACTACGAGCAGTACTTC.

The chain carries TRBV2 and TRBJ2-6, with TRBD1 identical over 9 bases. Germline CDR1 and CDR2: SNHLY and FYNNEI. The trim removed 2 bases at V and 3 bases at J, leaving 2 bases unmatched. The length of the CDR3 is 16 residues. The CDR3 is CASSEYRGLGANVLTF. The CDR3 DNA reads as TGTGCCAGCAGTGAATACAGGGGGCTTGGGGCCAACGTCCTGACTTTC.

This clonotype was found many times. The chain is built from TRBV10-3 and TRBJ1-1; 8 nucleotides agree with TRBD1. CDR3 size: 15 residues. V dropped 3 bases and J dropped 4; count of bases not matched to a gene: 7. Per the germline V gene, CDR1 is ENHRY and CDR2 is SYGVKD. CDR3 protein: CAISEPGQAGTEAFF. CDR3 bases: TGTGCCATCAGTGAACCGGGACAGGCGGGCACTGAAGCTTTCTTT.

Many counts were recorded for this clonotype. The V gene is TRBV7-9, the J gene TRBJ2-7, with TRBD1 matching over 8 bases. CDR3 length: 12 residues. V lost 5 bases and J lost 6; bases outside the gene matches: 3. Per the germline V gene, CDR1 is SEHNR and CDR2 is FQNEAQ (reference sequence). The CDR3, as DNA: TGTGCCAGCAGCCTGACAGGGGTCGAGCAGTACTTC. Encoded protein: CASSLTGVEQYF.